Listed below are T cell receptor beta chains from one sample, sequenced in a study of blood T cells in healthy people across ages. TCRdb itself ran the 5' RACE reads through MiXCR, one entry per CDR3 protein. The sample contains about 780,000 distinct CDR3 sequences, 25% to 30% of which appear only once. Separately, the same data were catalogued under a study of T cells of mothers and their children.

The sample consisted of blood. These receptors came from a boy aged 5-17 years in good health. Both conserved end residues are part of each CDR3. The D gene is left open where the match is weak. Not all rows give a size; the values are once, few, many and, for expanded clones, a class.

TRBJ2-3 | . | TRBV9 | TRBD2 | CASSPGTRGLTDTQYF | TGTGCCAGCAGCCCTGGGACTAGGGGACTGACAGATACGCAGTATTTT
TRBJ2-7 | . | TRBV27 | . | CASSFIPTGPTYEQYF | TGTGCCAGCAGTTTCATCCCGACAGGTCCAACCTACGAGCAGTACTTC
TRBJ2-7 | few | TRBV5-1 | . | CASSDGRGPLSEQYF | TGCGCCAGCAGCGATGGGCGGGGGCCCCTTAGCGAGCAGTACTTC
TRBJ2-2 | . | TRBV5-5 | . | CASRPVGTGELFF | TGTGCCAGCCGGCCTGTGGGCACCGGGGAGCTGTTTTTT
TRBJ2-3 | . | TRBV7-2 | TRBD2 | CASSLTSGGRDTQYF | TGTGCCAGCAGCTTGACTAGCGGGGGTCGGGATACGCAGTATTTT
TRBJ2-4 | few | TRBV5-5 | . | CASSRIEGDIQYF | TGTGCCAGCAGCCGCATTGAAGGGGACATTCAGTACTTC
TRBJ1-2 | few | TRBV21-1 | . | CASSKARELRF | TGTGCCAGCAGCAAGGCCCGGGAGCTCCGCTTC
TRBJ2-2 | . | TRBV10-3 | . | CAISESRRDTGELFF | TGTGCCATCAGTGAGAGCCGCCGAGACACCGGGGAGCTGTTTTTT
TRBJ2-5 | few | TRBV6-1 | . | CASRTYPWGTSNEETQYF | TGTGCCAGCAGGACCTATCCGTGGGGGACGTCAAACGAAGAGACCCAGTACTTC
TRBJ2-2 | . | TRBV28 | . | CASSLFGASNSGELFF | TGTGCCAGCAGTTTATTCGGGGCGAGCAACTCCGGGGAGCTGTTTTTT
TRBJ2-5 | few | TRBV9 | TRBD2 | CASSVGGGLVSETQYF | TGTGCCAGCAGCGTAGGGGGGGGATTAGTGTCGGAGACCCAGTACTTC
TRBJ2-5 | . | TRBV3-1 | TRBD2 | CASSHAGEQETQYF | TGTGCCAGCAGCCACGCGGGGGAGCAAGAGACCCAGTACTTC
TRBJ1-2 | . | TRBV6-2/TRBV6-3 | . | CASSYSSSDRNYGYTF | TGTGCCAGCAGTTACTCGTCCTCGGACAGAAACTATGGCTACACCTTC
TRBJ1-6 | . | TRBV9 | . | CASSVQEHSPLHF | TGTGCCAGCAGCGTCCAAGAACACTCACCCCTCCACTTT
TRBJ1-4 | . | TRBV19 | . | CASSRAANEKLFF | TGTGCCAGTAGCCGGGCGGCTAATGAAAAACTGTTTTTT
TRBJ2-3 | . | TRBV7-9 | . | CASSPRQRLTDTQYF | TGTGCCAGCAGCCCCCGGCAGCGGCTCACAGATACGCAGTATTTT
TRBJ2-3 | few | TRBV2 | TRBD2 | CASSEEAGTDTQYF | TGTGCCAGCAGTGAAGAAGCGGGAACAGATACGCAGTATTTT
TRBJ2-6 | . | TRBV7-6 | TRBD1 | CASSLRAGGVPGANVLTF | TGTGCCAGCAGCTTAAGGGCAGGGGGCGTCCCTGGGGCCAACGTCCTGACTTTC
TRBJ1-5 | . | TRBV6-2/TRBV6-3 | . | CASSYSHQPQHF | TGTGCCAGCAGTTACTCTCATCAGCCCCAGCATTTT
TRBJ1-2 | . | TRBV27 | . | CASSSQGAAGYTF | TGTGCCAGCAGTTCACAGGGAGCTGCTGGCTACACCTTC
TRBJ2-1 | few | TRBV3-1 | TRBD1 | CASSQEVGGGWNEQFF | TGTGCCAGCAGCCAAGAGGTAGGGGGCGGGTGGAATGAGCAGTTCTTC
TRBJ2-5 | . | TRBV12-3/TRBV12-4 | TRBD1 | CASSSDDRGETQYF | TGTGCCAGCAGTTCAGACGACAGGGGGGAGACCCAGTACTTC
TRBJ1-2 | . | TRBV25-1 | TRBD1 | CASSEGQGVYGYTF | TGTGCCAGCAGTGAGGGACAGGGAGTCTACGGCTACACCTTC
TRBJ1-5 | few | TRBV24-1 | TRBD1 | CATSDLTRTGLSNQPQHF | TGTGCCACCAGTGATTTGACCCGGACAGGGCTGAGCAATCAGCCCCAGCATTTT
TRBJ2-7 | . | TRBV5-5 | TRBD1 | CASSWTGEDEQYF | TGTGCCAGCAGCTGGACAGGGGAAGACGAGCAGTACTTC
TRBJ1-1 | . | TRBV27 | TRBD1 | CATSPRGPRNTEAFF | TGTGCCACCTCCCCCAGGGGGCCAAGGAACACTGAAGCTTTCTTT
TRBJ2-5 | . | TRBV27 | . | CASSPRWTQETQYF | TGTGCCAGCAGTCCTCGCTGGACACAAGAGACCCAGTACTTC
TRBJ2-3 | . | TRBV2 | TRBD2 | CASSEPAGGVDTQYF | TGTGCCAGCAGTGAGCCAGCGGGAGGGGTAGACACGCAGTATTTT
TRBJ1-2 | . | TRBV12-3/TRBV12-4 | TRBD1 | CASSSGGPFNYGYTF | TGTGCCAGCAGTTCAGGGGGACCCTTTAACTATGGCTACACCTTC
TRBJ2-3 | few | TRBV12-3/TRBV12-4 | . | CASSFLADTQYF | TGTGCCAGCAGTTTTTTAGCAGATACGCAGTATTTT
TRBJ2-1 | few | TRBV6-6 | TRBD1 | CASSYSTGGWGEQFF | TGTGCCAGCAGTTACTCGACAGGGGGCTGGGGTGAGCAGTTCTTC
TRBJ2-7 | . | TRBV28 | . | CASSFRPVSYEQYF | TGTGCCAGCAGTTTTCGGCCGGTCTCCTACGAGCAGTACTTC
TRBJ2-1 | . | TRBV5-1 | TRBD1 | CASSPGTARSLYNEQFF | TGCGCCAGCAGCCCGGGGACAGCGAGGTCGTTATACAATGAGCAGTTCTTC
TRBJ2-4 | . | TRBV6-6 | . | CASTALLRDIQYF | TGTGCCAGCACGGCCCTCCTTAGGGACATTCAGTACTTC
TRBJ2-5 | few | TRBV29-1 | . | CSVFDGRETQYF | TGCAGCGTCTTTGACGGGAGAGAGACCCAGTACTTC
TRBJ2-2 | . | TRBV7-9 | . | CATAGGANTGELFF | TGTGCCACCGCCGGGGGCGCGAACACCGGGGAGCTGTTTTTT
TRBJ2-5 | . | TRBV5-1 | TRBD1 | CASKPGGQGQETQYF | TGCGCCAGCAAGCCCGGGGGACAGGGGCAAGAGACCCAGTACTTC
TRBJ2-6 | few | TRBV30 | . | CAWSGANVLTF | TGTGCCTGGAGTGGGGCCAACGTCCTGACTTTC
TRBJ1-2 | once | TRBV29-1 | . | CSVATQSLGGNTF | TGCAGCGTTGCAACTCAATCCCTGGGGGGCAACACCTTC
TRBJ2-1 | . | TRBV29-1 | TRBD1 | CSVDYSGTGGRYNEQFF | TGCAGCGTTGATTACTCCGGGACAGGGGGGAGATACAATGAGCAGTTCTTC
TRBJ2-2 | few | TRBV2 | . | CAIGGRTSNTGELFF | TGTGCCATCGGGGGACGGACTTCGAACACCGGGGAGCTGTTTTTT
TRBJ2-7 | . | TRBV11-2 | . | CASSLAPLNSYEQYF | TGTGCCAGCAGCTTAGCCCCCTTAAATTCCTACGAGCAGTACTTC
TRBJ2-7 | few | TRBV18 | . | CASSPGGQFHEQYF | TGTGCCAGCTCACCTGGCGGACAGTTCCACGAGCAGTACTTC
TRBJ2-4 | . | TRBV12-3/TRBV12-4 | TRBD1 | CASTDRVLTKNIQYF | TGTGCCAGCACCGACAGGGTGTTGACCAAAAACATTCAGTACTTC
TRBJ2-4 | . | TRBV29-1 | . | CSVGDNLRNIQYF | TGCAGCGTGGGGGACAACTTGAGAAACATTCAGTACTTC
TRBJ1-1 | . | TRBV7-9 | TRBD1 | CAGSPRQGTYTEAFF | TGTGCCGGCAGCCCCAGACAGGGAACCTACACTGAAGCTTTCTTT
TRBJ2-1 | . | TRBV20-1 | . | CSAYSLANPYNEQFF | TGCAGTGCTTACTCACTAGCTAACCCCTACAATGAGCAGTTCTTC
TRBJ2-5 | few | TRBV24-1 | . | CATSPGTLGPQETQYF | TGTGCCACCAGTCCCGGGACACTCGGACCCCAAGAGACCCAGTACTTC
TRBJ2-7 | once | TRBV6-6 | . | CASSAGVHEQYF | TGTGCCAGCAGTGCAGGGGTCCACGAGCAGTACTTC
TRBJ2-2 | . | TRBV29-1 | . | CSVPPDSGELFF | TGCAGCGTCCCCCCAGATAGCGGGGAGCTGTTTTTT
TRBJ2-7 | . | TRBV2 | TRBD1 | CASMGQGANEQYF | TGTGCCAGCATGGGACAGGGGGCAAACGAGCAGTACTTC
TRBJ2-7 | . | TRBV20-1 | . | CSARWGGEQYF | TGCAGTGCTAGGTGGGGTGGCGAGCAGTACTTC
TRBJ2-1 | few | TRBV12-3/TRBV12-4 | . | CASGKIDNEQFF | TGTGCCAGCGGTAAAATTGACAATGAGCAGTTCTTC
TRBJ1-3 | . | TRBV12-3/TRBV12-4 | . | CASSPDRNSGNTIYF | TGTGCCAGCAGCCCAGACAGGAACTCTGGAAACACCATATATTTT
TRBJ2-1 | . | TRBV9 | . | CASTTGNYNEQFF | TGTGCCAGCACCACGGGGAACTACAATGAGCAGTTCTTC